This TCR beta chain was identified in a study of blood T cell repertoires in COVID-19. CDR3 length: 11 amino acids. V was trimmed by 0 bases and J by 7 bases, leaving 4 bases between them. CDR1 is SGDLS, CDR2 YYNGEE, per germline. Produced via immunoSEQ multiplex PCR; TCRdb's table is partial and in-frame only. The table lists a few hundred thousand clones, roughly 82% of them singletons. The TCR was taken from a woman aged 50 to 65 with acute or convalescent COVID-19. This chain uses TRBV9 with TRBJ1-1; D remains ambiguous. The source material was peripheral blood. The CDR3 DNA is TGTGCCAGCAGCGTAGTCAGTGAAGCTTTCTTT. Amino acids: CASSVVSEAFF.